The table lists the clone carrying this T cell receptor beta chain with a few counts. As yet, its antigen is unknown. The CDR3 length is 16 residues. V shed 2 bases, J shed 3 bases, and the junction held 5 bases outside the gene matches. Germline V gene lookup returns CDR1 SGHVS and CDR2 FNYEAQ. TCRdb fed the 5' RACE reads into MiXCR, producing one record per CDR3 protein. The sample consists of 150,000 to 200,000 distinct CDR3 sequences, 9.5% to 11% of them appearing once. The data derive from a study of T cells after yellow fever vaccination. Study-level points and caveats: Most clones from primary vaccination resurfaced after the booster (roughly 96% CD4, 88% CD8). The secondary response peaked faster, at day 5 versus 15, but was weaker. Contamination by abundant bulk-population clonotypes could be present in FACS-sorted repertoires. Overlap between CD4 and CD8 compartments was detected for a small share of clonotypes.

Specimen: CD8+ T cells sorted from PBMCs, collected 15 days after the yellow fever booster vaccination. This rearrangement joins TRBV7-6 to TRBJ2-7; 12 positions match TRBD2. The clonotype comes from a man between 18 and 29 years old who received the YFV17D yellow fever vaccine. The CDR3 region has the DNA TGTGCCAGCAGCTTAACGACTAGCGGGGGCCACTACGAGCAGTACTTC. It specifies CASSLTTSGGHYEQYF.